This TCR beta chain appears in the sequencing data of a study of blood T cell repertoires in COVID-19. In the study overall: The United States, Italy and Spain provided the acute and convalescent COVID-19 samples. T cells, B-cell-depleted T cells, or PBMCs provided the cDNA or gDNA that served as material.

Method: immunoSEQ multiplex PCR; TCRdb's copy keeps in-frame clones and lacks some. The table records about 210,000 clones, around nine tenths of them present only once. This clone was seen only once. V was pared by 0 bases and J by 0 bases, with 5 bases of the junction left unmatched. This CDR3 is built from 16 residues. Germline loops: CDR1 MGHRA, CDR2 YSYEKL. This sequence was found in a man aged 40-49 years with acute or convalescent COVID-19. The chain has TRBV4-1 and TRBJ2-7; 7 bases are a match to TRBD2. Sequenced: peripheral blood. The CDR3 reads CASSQDPSGGSYEQYF. In nucleotides, the CDR3 is TGCGCCAGCAGCCAAGACCCATCGGGGGGCTCCTACGAGCAGTACTTC.